Below are 22 T cell receptor beta chains sequenced from a single sample in a study of T-cell reconstitution after alpha-beta-depleted transplantation in children (dated by TCRdb to between 2015 and 2016). Libraries were constructed by PCR. Sequencer: Illumina HiSeq 2500. TCR libraries were prepared with molecular barcoding, using unique molecular identifiers to normalize TCRbeta repertoire quantification. Using fastp at Q25 and MiXCR, TCRdb reprocessed the public reads and kept productive beta chains. Records with the same CDR3 protein are collapsed into one entry carrying the most frequent genes and DNA. For this sample the table gives 190,000 or so distinct CDR3 sequences, of which about 6.4% were detected only once. The ten largest account for roughly 3% of the sample. This specimen was PBMCs from the stem cell graft donor, taken from the stem cell graft. The receptors originated from a human donor who donated a stem cell graft to a child with Wiskott-Aldrich syndrome.

This clonotype has ten or more counts. V and J are TRBV12-3 or TRBV12-4 and TRBJ2-2, with D perhaps TRBD1 (5 bases). The V and J ends lost 6 bases and 3 bases respectively, with 14 bases between them. The CDR3 length is 15 residues. Here the CDR3 DNA reads TGTGCCAGCAGCGAACCCGACAGTTACACCGGGGAGCTGTTTTTT. Its protein product is CASSEPDSYTGELFF.

There are many counts of this clonotype. This chain joins TRBV7-2 and TRBJ2-7; a possible D gene is TRBD1 (6 bases). The V gene's germline CDR1 is SGHTA and CDR2 FQGNSA. The V end lost 3 bases, the J end lost 2 bases, and 8 bases lay between the germline ends. The CDR3 is made up of 13 amino acids. The CDR3 sequence is CASSFGQTYEQYF. The CDR3 region has the DNA TGTGCCAGCAGCTTCGGACAGACCTACGAGCAGTACTTC. Variable domain in full (rest from reference TRBV7-2 and TRBJ2-7): GAGVSQSPSNKVTEKGKDVELRCDPISGHTALYWYRQSLGQGLEFLIYFQGNSAPDKSGLPSDRFSAERTGGSVSTLTIQRTQQEDSAVYLCASSFGQTYEQYFGPGTRLTVT.

V and J are TRBV18 and TRBJ2-7; D might be TRBD1 (6 bases). Per the germline V gene, CDR1 is KGHSH and CDR2 is LQKENI. The V and J ends lost 4 bases and 6 bases respectively, with 10 bases between them. The CDR3 totals 12 residues. The CDR3 spells CASSRVGGEQYF. CDR3 bases: TGTGCCAGCTCACGAGTAGGGGGCGAGCAGTACTTC.

The table lists this clonotype with many counts. The chain employs TRBV20-1 and TRBJ2-3; D is unresolved. V lost 1 base and J 1 base, leaving 15 bases between the germline ends. Germline CDR1 reads DFQATT; CDR2 reads SNEGSKA (reference sequence). The CDR3 loop spans 16 amino acids. This chain's CDR3 is CSARVLVGGRTDTQYF. Written as DNA, the CDR3 is TGCAGTGCTAGAGTTTTAGTAGGCGGCCGCACAGATACGCAGTATTTT.

This clonotype was found many times. The V call is TRBV10-1, the J call TRBJ2-2; no definite D call. The CDR3 has 16 amino acids. Trimming cost V 1 base and J 0 bases, with 9 bases left between them. In germline, CDR1 is WNHNN, CDR2 SYGVQD (reference sequence). CDR3: CASSEFRLTNTGELFF. The DNA of the CDR3 is TGCGCCAGCAGTGAGTTTAGACTGACGAACACCGGGGAGCTGTTTTTT.

In its sample, this clonotype was seen a few times. The genes are TRBV2 and TRBJ1-1; D remains unclear. This CDR3 region has 12 residues. Trimming left V 8 bases short and J 1 base short, with 8 bases between. Germline CDR1 SNHLY, CDR2 FYNNEI. CDR3: CASQDPNTEAFF. The DNA of the CDR3 is TGTGCCAGCCAAGATCCGAACACTGAAGCTTTCTTT.

This clonotype was seen repeatedly, ten times or more. The CDR3 DNA is TGTGCCAGCAGCTTGGGAGTTAGCGTACAAGAGACCCAGTACTTC. Its translation is CASSLGVSVQETQYF. The rearrangement joins TRBV5-6 to TRBJ2-5; weak D call: TRBD2 (5 bases). The germline V and J ends were trimmed by 0 bases and 2 bases, with 11 bases remaining between them. Germline V gene lookup returns CDR1 SGHDT and CDR2 YYEEEE. The CDR3 runs 15 residues.

This clonotype has only a few counts. CDR3 residues: CATRRGTDGYTF. The CDR3 DNA sequence: TGTGCCACCCGCCGCGGGACAGATGGCTACACCTTC. The chain combines TRBV24-1 with TRBJ1-2, with 7 nucleotides matching TRBD1. The length of the CDR3 is 12 residues. Germline CDR1 and CDR2: KGHDR and SFDVKD. The V gene end was trimmed by 9 bases and the J gene end by 6 bases; junction bases not matched to a gene: 6.

This clonotype was counted ten times or more. The chain uses TRBV20-1 and TRBJ1-4; TRBD1 matches at 8 bases. This CDR3 has 15 amino acids. The trim removed 6 bases at V and 5 bases at J, leaving 11 bases unmatched. CDR1 and CDR2 (germline): DFQATT, SNEGSKA (reference sequence). The CDR3 sequence is CSATGQGGLNEKLFF. The CDR3 DNA sequence: TGCAGTGCCACCGGACAGGGCGGACTAAATGAAAAACTGTTTTTT.

This clonotype was detected ten times or more. The chain is built from TRBV27 and TRBJ2-5; the D gene could be TRBD1 or TRBD2 (5 bases each). The germline gives CDR1 MNHEY, CDR2 SMNVEV (reference sequence). Trimming removed 6 bases at V and 0 bases at J, with 11 bases between. This CDR3 has 14 residues. DNA for the CDR3: TGTGCCAGCAGCCCGGGACGGAACCAAGAGACCCAGTACTTC. Translating it yields CASSPGRNQETQYF.

This clonotype was seen ten or more times. The chain employs TRBV30 and TRBJ2-6; D unclear. The CDR3 covers 13 residues. Germline assignment: CDR1 GTSNPN and CDR2 SVGIG (reference sequence). V shed 3 bases and J shed 4 bases, with 7 bases lying between them. The CDR3 DNA sequence: TGTGCCTGGAGGTCCGTAGGGGCCAACGTCCTGACTTTC. Protein sequence: CAWRSVGANVLTF.

There are many counts of this clonotype. The chain employs TRBV5-1 and TRBJ2-5; TRBD1 aligns across 8 bases. The CDR3 is 15 amino acids. With V trimmed by 0 bases and J by 5 bases, 6 bases remained unmatched. The germline V gene encodes CDR1 SGHRS and CDR2 YFSETQ. The CDR3 DNA sequence: TGCGCCAGCAGCTTGGGTCAGGGGGCGAGCGAGACCCAGTACTTC. Encoded protein: CASSLGQGASETQYF.

This clonotype was seen a few times. The chain links TRBV25-1 to TRBJ2-2; no clear D. V dropped 0 bases and J dropped 6 bases, with 5 bases sitting between them. This CDR3 spans 13 amino acids. Germline V lookup: CDR1 MGHDK, CDR2 SYGVNS. CDR3 DNA: TGTGCCAGCAGTGAATATAGGTCCGGGGAGCTGTTTTTT. Translated: CASSEYRSGELFF.

This clonotype showed up many times. The rearrangement links TRBV13 to TRBJ2-7; 10 bases map to TRBD1. The length of the CDR3 is 18 residues. Germline V gene lookup returns CDR1 PRHDT and CDR2 FYEKMQ (reference sequence). Unmatched junction bases numbered 19, after V lost 5 bases and J lost 6 bases. This CDR3 reads CASSPGQGVVDWNTEQYF. The CDR3 bases are TGTGCCAGCAGCCCCGGACAGGGGGTAGTGGATTGGAACACCGAGCAGTACTTC.

Comments on this clonotype: This may stem from a read error, because a much larger clone lies one nucleotide away. The chain has TRBV5-1 and TRBJ2-1; 10 bases fit TRBD2. Germline values: CDR1 SGHRS, CDR2 YFSETQ. CDR3 size: 15 residues. CDR3 nucleotide sequence: TGCGCCAGCAGCTCTAGCGGGGGTAGCCACAATGAGCGGTTCTTC. As protein: CASSSSGGSHNERFF.

The sample holds a few counts of this clonotype. The chain links TRBV7-2 to TRBJ1-1; TRBD1 matches 8 bases. Looked up from germline, CDR1 is SGHTA and CDR2 is FQGNSA. The length of the CDR3 is 14 residues. Trimming took 5 bases from V and 1 from J; bases not matched to a gene: 3. The CDR3 sequence is CASSADRGNTEAFF. CDR3 nucleotide sequence: TGTGCCAGCAGCGCCGACAGGGGGAACACTGAAGCTTTCTTT.

This chain links TRBV12-3 or TRBV12-4 with TRBJ2-7, with TRBD1 matching over 11 bases. The V gene end was trimmed by 6 bases and the J gene end by 8 bases; junction bases not matched to a gene: 9. The CDR3 extends over 14 amino acids. The CDR3 is CASRPGQGVRKQYF. CDR3 coding DNA: TGTGCCAGCAGGCCGGGACAGGGGGTGAGAAAGCAGTACTTC.

This clonotype was seen many times. The J gene is TRBJ2-5, the V gene TRBV12-3 or TRBV12-4; possibly TRBD2 for D (5 bases). The CDR3 consists of 13 residues. V shed 5 bases and J shed 6 bases, with 13 bases lying between them. The CDR3 spells CASSMGSSQTQYF. The CDR3 bases are TGTGCCAGCAGTATGGGGAGTTCCCAGACCCAGTACTTC.

This clonotype occurred a few times. Written as DNA, the CDR3 is TGTGCCAGCTCGTCCGTGACCGGGACAAGTGGCGAAAAACTGTTTTTT. It yields the protein CASSSVTGTSGEKLFF. The V call is TRBV18, the J call TRBJ1-4, with a tentative D call TRBD1 (6 bases). The CDR3 consists of 16 residues. V was trimmed by 6 bases and J by 8 bases, leaving 22 bases between them. Germline V gives CDR1 KGHSH, CDR2 LQKENI.

J is TRBJ1-2 and V is TRBV5-1; perhaps TRBD1 as D (6 bases). The CDR3 runs to 15 residues. Germline values: CDR1 SGHRS, CDR2 YFSETQ. V was trimmed by 0 bases and J by 4 bases, leaving 13 bases between them. This CDR3 reads CASSLGRGKSYGYTF. The DNA for the CDR3 is TGCGCCAGCAGCTTGGGCAGGGGAAAGAGCTATGGCTACACCTTC. The complete variable domain, with remaining parts taken from reference TRBV5-1 and TRBJ1-2, reads KAGVTQTPRYLIKTRGQQVTLSCSPISGHRSVSWYQQTPGQGLQFLFEYFSETQRNKGNFPGRFSGRQFSNSRSEMNVSTLELGDSALYLCASSLGRGKSYGYTFGSGTRLTVV.

This clonotype was counted only a few times. This sequence joins TRBV18 and TRBJ2-6; 8 bases fit TRBD1. V was pared by 3 bases and J by 1 base, with 11 bases of the junction left unmatched. This CDR3 is 19 amino acids long. Germline V gene lookup returns CDR1 KGHSH and CDR2 LQKENI. The CDR3 nucleotides are TGTGCCAGCTCACCCTTCAAGGACAGGGTAAATTCTGGGGCCAACGTCCTGACTTTC. It encodes CASSPFKDRVNSGANVLTF.

This clonotype was recorded at least ten times. The rearrangement uses TRBV5-6 and TRBJ1-1; no firm D call. The V and J ends lost 1 base and 3 bases respectively, with 10 bases between them. Germline V lookup: CDR1 SGHDT, CDR2 YYEEEE. CDR3 length: 14 amino acids. CDR3 loop: CASSLNSEHTEAFF. In nucleotides, the CDR3 is TGTGCCAGCAGCTTGAACAGTGAACACACTGAAGCTTTCTTT.